Each of the 17 T cell receptor beta chains below was sequenced from the same sample in a study of blood T cell repertoires in COVID-19. Assay: immunoSEQ multiplex PCR; the TCRdb copy retains only in-frame clones and omits some. Of under 150,000 clones in the sample, around four fifths are singletons; the top ten hold 2% to 2.5%. The sequenced sample consisted of peripheral blood. These TCRs come from a man younger than 40 with acute or convalescent COVID-19.

This chain uses TRBV21-1 with TRBJ1-4; TRBD1, as called in the table, went unchecked against the DNA. TRBV21-1 is an annotated pseudogene. There are 14 residues in the CDR3. The CDR3 sequence is CASSRRGLLEKLFF. CDR3 DNA sequence: TGTGCCAGCAGCAGAAGGGGTTTACTTGAAAAACTGTTTTTT.

The chain recombines TRBV7-8 with TRBJ2-1; TRBD2 matches at 10 bases. The CDR3 is 17 amino acids. From germline, CDR1 is SGHVS and CDR2 FQNEAQ. V shed 4 bases, J shed 4 bases, and the junction held 10 bases outside the gene matches. The CDR3 loop reads CASSSLPLAGYYNEQFF. In nucleotides, the CDR3 is TGTGCCAGCAGCTCCCTCCCACTAGCGGGATATTACAATGAGCAGTTCTTC.

The chain is built from TRBV12-3 or TRBV12-4 and TRBJ1-1; D gene unclear. V was pared by 3 bases and J by 4 bases, with 9 bases between. The length of the CDR3 is 13 residues. The CDR3, as DNA: TGTGCCAGCAGTTTTAGGGAGGGCACTGAAGCTTTCTTT. Protein product: CASSFREGTEAFF.

The chain is built from TRBV12-3 or TRBV12-4 and TRBJ2-7; D is possibly TRBD2 (6 bases). The CDR3 is 13 residues long. Deletions cut 6 bases from V and 4 bases from J, with 13 bases between. The CDR3 bases are TGTGCCAGCAGATCCGGGACTGTATACGAGCAGTACTTC. This codes for CASRSGTVYEQYF.

This chain links TRBV7-2 with TRBJ1-5; D is unclear. Trimming shortened V by 1 base and J by 3 bases, and 7 bases separated the two germline ends. The CDR3 extends over 14 amino acids. CDR1 and CDR2 from the germline V gene are SGHTA and FQGNSA. The CDR3 sequence: CASSLVAANQPQHF. The CDR3 nucleotides read TGTGCCAGCAGCTTAGTGGCCGCCAATCAGCCCCAGCATTTT.

The J gene is TRBJ2-3, the V gene TRBV10-2, with TRBD1 matching over 7 bases. The germline V gene encodes CDR1 WSHSY and CDR2 SAAADI. With V trimmed by 7 bases and J by 11 bases, 3 bases remained unmatched. The length of the CDR3 is 10 residues. This chain's CDR3 is CASKGARQYF. CDR3 DNA: TGCGCCAGCAAGGGGGCGCGGCAGTATTTT.

This sequence joins TRBV2 and TRBJ1-1; D not resolved. This CDR3 has 12 amino acids. In germline, CDR1 is SNHLY, CDR2 FYNNEI. V was pared by 5 bases and J by 1 base, with 5 bases between. The CDR3 spells CASSLSNTEAFF. CDR3 DNA: TGTGCCAGCAGTCTGTCGAACACTGAAGCTTTCTTT.

V and J are TRBV4-2 and TRBJ2-7; TRBD1 matches 9 bases. J lost 6 bases, V lost 1 base, and 4 bases had no gene match. The CDR3 has 14 residues. Germline assignment: CDR1 LGHNA and CDR2 YNFKEQ. Here the CDR3 DNA reads TGTGCCAGCAGCCAAGGACAGGGGGACGGCGAGCAGTACTTC. Translating gives CASSQGQGDGEQYF.

This clone came up once. The V call is TRBV7-3, the J call TRBJ2-5; 9 bases align to TRBD2. Trimming took 1 base from V and 5 from J; bases not matched to a gene: 8. Germline assignment: CDR1 SGHTA and CDR2 FQGTGA. The CDR3 totals 16 residues. CDR3 in DNA: TGTGCCAGCAGCTTAAGCGGGAGCGGGGGGCGGGAGACCCAGTACTTC. Amino acids: CASSLSGSGGRETQYF.

The chain carries TRBV3-1 (or the pseudogene TRBV3-2) and TRBJ1-1; maybe TRBD1 (5 bases). The CDR3 has 13 amino acids. The ends were cut back, 1 base at V and 10 bases at J, with 13 bases in the middle. Germline CDR1 is LGHDT and CDR2 is YNNKEL (reference sequence). The CDR3 DNA is TGTGCCAGCAGCCAAGCTAGCGGGACTAGAGCTTTCTTT. This sequence encodes CASSQASGTRAFF.

The chain couples TRBV11-2 to TRBJ2-4; 9 nucleotides align to TRBD2. Germline assignment: CDR1 SGHAT and CDR2 FQNNGV. Trimming cost V 1 base and J 4 bases; bases outside gene matches: 8. This CDR3 region has 17 residues. The CDR3 here is CASSLGVAGESKNIQYF. CDR3 nucleotide sequence: TGTGCCAGCAGCTTAGGGGTAGCGGGAGAATCTAAAAACATTCAGTACTTC. Together with reference TRBV11-2 and TRBJ2-4, the CDR3 gives the full variable domain: EAGVAQSPRYKIIEKRQSVAFWCNPISGHATLYWYQQILGQGPKLLIQFQNNGVVDDSQLPKDRFSAERLKGVDSTLKIQPAKLEDSAVYLCASSLGVAGESKNIQYFGAGTRLSVL.

The chain has TRBV10-3 and TRBJ2-7; D perhaps matches TRBD2 (5 bases). This CDR3 has 13 residues. The germline V gene has CDR1 ENHRY and CDR2 SYGVKD. The V end lost 4 bases, the J end lost 1 base, and 8 bases lay between the germline ends. CDR3 nucleotides: TGTGCCATCAGTGTTGGGGAGTCCTACGAGCAGTACGTC. This encodes CAISVGESYEQYV.

The chain joins TRBV19 to TRBJ1-3; 9 bases are shared with TRBD1. The length of the CDR3 is 15 residues. After removal of 5 bases from V and 1 base from J, the junction contained 3 bases not matched to a gene. Germline CDR1 reads LNHDA; CDR2 reads SQIVND (reference sequence). The DNA of the CDR3 is TGTGCCAGTAGTCCCGGGACAGGGTCTGGAAACACCATATATTTT. Translation: CASSPGTGSGNTIYF. Full variable domain (missing parts from reference TRBV19 and TRBJ1-3): DGGITQSPKYLFRKEGQNVTLSCEQNLNHDAMYWYRQDPGQGLRLIYYSQIVNDFQKGDIAEGYSVSREKKESFPLTVTSAQKNPTAFYLCASSPGTGSGNTIYFGEGSWLTVV.

This sequence joins TRBV11-3 and TRBJ2-1; D unresolved. The CDR3 length is 15 residues. Trimming removed 1 base from V and 1 base from J, with 8 bases in between. The germline gives CDR1 SGHNT, CDR2 YENEEA. The CDR3 DNA sequence: TGTGCCAGCAGCTTAGTTGGAGCTTCCTACAATGAGCAGTTCTTC. The encoded protein is CASSLVGASYNEQFF.

The table lists this clone with a few counts. The rearrangement uses TRBV4-2 and TRBJ1-3, with D uncertain. CDR1 is LGHNA, CDR2 YNFKEQ, per germline. Deletions cut 1 base from V and 2 bases from J, with 3 bases between. The CDR3 consists of 13 residues. This CDR3 reads CASSQAAGNTIYF. In DNA, the CDR3 is TGTGCCAGCAGCCAAGCAGCTGGAAACACCATATATTTT.

The CDR3 region has the DNA TGTGCCAGCAGCCCCGGACTAGCGGGAGCGTCGGGGGAGCTGTTTTTT. This encodes CASSPGLAGASGELFF. This chain joins TRBV7-9 and TRBJ2-2, with 13 positions matching TRBD2. The CDR3 runs to 16 residues. After removal of 5 bases from V and 8 bases from J, the junction contained 8 bases not matched to a gene. From germline, CDR1 is SEHNR and CDR2 FQNEAQ (reference sequence).

The J gene is TRBJ2-7, the V gene TRBV15, with a possible D match to TRBD2 (6 bases). Between the trimmed V and J ends, which lost 0 bases and 5 bases, there was a span of 14 bases. Germline lookup yields CDR1 LNHNV and CDR2 YYDKDF (reference sequence). CDR3 size: 15 residues. As DNA, the CDR3 is TGTGCCACCAGCAGAGATCGGGCCCGCGGGGACGAGCAGTACTTC. This gives the protein CATSRDRARGDEQYF.